This note documents a single T cell receptor beta chain sequence. With 60 Vbeta and 13 Jbeta primers, the PCR was carried out. This table comes from immunoSEQ multiplex PCR, and its TCRdb copy is limited to in-frame clones, with some not included. The sample consists of 110,000 or so clones, over 75% of them appearing once. These data belong to a study of cytomegalovirus exposure and HLA in healthy donors. The sequencing input was PBMCs. This TCR derives from a man aged 35 to 55 in good health and CMV-seropositive.

The CDR3 loop is CASSHVQGADSPLHF. The CDR3 nucleotides read TGCGCCAGCAGCCATGTACAGGGGGCTGACTCACCCCTCCACTTT. The rearrangement uses TRBV4-1 and TRBJ1-6, with TRBD1 matching over 9 bases. Germline values: CDR1 MGHRA, CDR2 YSYEKL. This CDR3 is built from 15 residues. The trim removed 3 bases at V and 10 bases at J, leaving 7 bases unmatched.